This T cell receptor beta chain was sequenced for a study of blood T cell repertoires in COVID-19. Across the whole study: Acute-phase and convalescent COVID-19 samples originated in the United States, Italy and Spain.

Authors' methods: Nucleated cell number was recorded as an estimate derived from reference gene primer amplification. Libraries were prepared by immunoSEQ multiplex PCR; TCRdb keeps only in-frame clonotypes and omits some of them. V, J and clone size are taken as reported in that table, and D and trimming were inferred from the DNA itself. The table records approximately 300,000 clones, nearly 90% of them present only once. Turning to this clone: Within the sample, other DNA sequences also encode this same CDR3.

This TCR was sampled from a woman aged 40 to 49 with COVID-19, enrolled during active disease. Source material: peripheral blood.

CDR3 sequence: CSARVAETQYF. The CDR3 coding sequence is TGCAGTGCTAGAGTAGCAGAGACCCAGTACTTC. The V and J genes are TRBV20-1 and TRBJ2-5; D is ambiguous. This CDR3 has 11 residues. Trimming stripped 1 base from V and 4 bases from J, with 4 bases between. CDR1 DFQATT and CDR2 SNEGSKA come from the germline V gene (reference sequence).